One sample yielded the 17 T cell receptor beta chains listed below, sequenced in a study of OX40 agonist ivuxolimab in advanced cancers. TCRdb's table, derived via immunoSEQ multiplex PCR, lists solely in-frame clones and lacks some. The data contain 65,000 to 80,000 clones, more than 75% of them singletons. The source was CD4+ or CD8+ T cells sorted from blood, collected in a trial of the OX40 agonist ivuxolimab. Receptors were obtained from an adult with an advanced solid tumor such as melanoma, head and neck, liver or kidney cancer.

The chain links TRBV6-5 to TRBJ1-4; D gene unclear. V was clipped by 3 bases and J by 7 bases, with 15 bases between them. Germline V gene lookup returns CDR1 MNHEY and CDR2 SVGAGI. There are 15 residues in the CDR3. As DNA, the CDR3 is TGTGCCAGCAGTTATGTCGTAGGGAGGAGTGAAAAACTGTTTTTT. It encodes CASSYVVGRSEKLFF.

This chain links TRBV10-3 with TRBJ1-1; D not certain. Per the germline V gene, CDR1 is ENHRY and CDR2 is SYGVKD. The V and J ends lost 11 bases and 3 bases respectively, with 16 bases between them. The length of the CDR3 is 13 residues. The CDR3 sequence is CASRSTGDTEAFF. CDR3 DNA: TGTGCCTCTCGGTCCACCGGGGACACTGAAGCTTTCTTT.

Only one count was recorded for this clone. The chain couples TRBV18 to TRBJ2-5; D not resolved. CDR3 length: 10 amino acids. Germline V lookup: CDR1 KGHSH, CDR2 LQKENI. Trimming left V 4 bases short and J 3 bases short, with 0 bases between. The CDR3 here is CASSQETQYF. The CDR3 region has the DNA TGTGCCAGCTCACAAGAGACCCAGTACTTC.

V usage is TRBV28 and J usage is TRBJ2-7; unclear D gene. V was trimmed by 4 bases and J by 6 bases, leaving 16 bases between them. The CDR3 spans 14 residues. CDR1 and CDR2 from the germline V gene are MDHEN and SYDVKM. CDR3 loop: CASSSQMGVGEQYF. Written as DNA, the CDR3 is TGTGCCAGCAGTTCTCAGATGGGCGTCGGCGAGCAGTACTTC.

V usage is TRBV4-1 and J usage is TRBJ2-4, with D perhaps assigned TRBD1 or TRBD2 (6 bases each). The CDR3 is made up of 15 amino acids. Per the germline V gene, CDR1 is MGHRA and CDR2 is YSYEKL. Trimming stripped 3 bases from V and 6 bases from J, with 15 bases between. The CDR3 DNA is TGCGCCAGCAGCCATGTGGGGGGCTCTGGAAACATTCAGTACTTC. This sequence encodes CASSHVGGSGNIQYF.

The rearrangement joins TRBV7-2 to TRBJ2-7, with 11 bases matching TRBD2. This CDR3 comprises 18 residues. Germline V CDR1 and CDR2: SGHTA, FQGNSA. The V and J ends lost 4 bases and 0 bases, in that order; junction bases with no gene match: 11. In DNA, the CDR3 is TGTGCCAGCAGCTCTCGACTCGGTACTAGCGGGAGCTCCTACGAGCAGTACTTC. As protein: CASSSRLGTSGSSYEQYF.

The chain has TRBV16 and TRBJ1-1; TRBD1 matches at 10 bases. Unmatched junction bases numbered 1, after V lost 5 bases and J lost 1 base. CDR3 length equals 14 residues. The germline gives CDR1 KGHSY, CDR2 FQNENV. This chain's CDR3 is CASSWDRGNTEAFF. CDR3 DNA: TGTGCCAGCAGCTGGGACAGGGGGAACACTGAAGCTTTCTTT. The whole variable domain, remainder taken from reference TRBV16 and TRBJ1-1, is GEEVAQTPKHLVRGEGQKAKLYCAPIKGHSYVFWYQQVLKNEFKFLISFQNENVFDETGMPKERFSAKCLPNSPCSLEIQATKLEDSAVYFCASSWDRGNTEAFFGQGTRLTVV.

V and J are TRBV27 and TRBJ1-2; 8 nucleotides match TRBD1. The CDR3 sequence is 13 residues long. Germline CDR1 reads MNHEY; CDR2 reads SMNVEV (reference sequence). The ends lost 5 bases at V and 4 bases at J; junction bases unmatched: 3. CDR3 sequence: CASSPGQGYGYTF. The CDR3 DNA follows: TGTGCCAGCAGTCCCGGACAGGGCTATGGCTACACCTTC.

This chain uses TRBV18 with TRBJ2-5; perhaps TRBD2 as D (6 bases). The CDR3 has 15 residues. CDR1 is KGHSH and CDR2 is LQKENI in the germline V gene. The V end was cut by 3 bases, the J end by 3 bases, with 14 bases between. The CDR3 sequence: CASSPNGLTKETQYF. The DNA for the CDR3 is TGTGCCAGCTCACCGAACGGACTAACTAAAGAGACCCAGTACTTC.

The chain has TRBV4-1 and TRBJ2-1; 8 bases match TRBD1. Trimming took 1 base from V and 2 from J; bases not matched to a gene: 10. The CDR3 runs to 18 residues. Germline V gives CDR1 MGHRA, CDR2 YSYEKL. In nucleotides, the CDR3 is TGCGCCAGCAGCCAAGTCGAGAGAGGGACAGGAGCCTACAATGAGCAGTTCTTC. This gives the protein CASSQVERGTGAYNEQFF.

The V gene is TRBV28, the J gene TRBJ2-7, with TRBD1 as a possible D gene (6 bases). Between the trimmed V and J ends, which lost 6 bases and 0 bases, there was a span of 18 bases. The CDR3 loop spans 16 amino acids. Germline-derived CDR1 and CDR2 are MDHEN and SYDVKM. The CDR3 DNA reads TGTGCCAGCAGCACATCAGGGGACCCGAGCTCCTACGAGCAGTACTTC. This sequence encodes CASSTSGDPSSYEQYF.

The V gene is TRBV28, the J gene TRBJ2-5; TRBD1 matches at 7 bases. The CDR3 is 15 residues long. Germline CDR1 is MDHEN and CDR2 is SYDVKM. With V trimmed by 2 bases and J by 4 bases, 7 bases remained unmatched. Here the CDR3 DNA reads TGTGCCAGCAGTTTAAAGAGGACAGGCATAGAGACCCAGTACTTC. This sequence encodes CASSLKRTGIETQYF.

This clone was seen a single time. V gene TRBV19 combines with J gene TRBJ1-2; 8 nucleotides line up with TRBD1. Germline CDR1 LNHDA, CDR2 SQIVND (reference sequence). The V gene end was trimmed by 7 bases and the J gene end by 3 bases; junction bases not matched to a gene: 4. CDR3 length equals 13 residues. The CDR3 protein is CASKDRGHYGYTF. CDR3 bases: TGTGCCAGTAAAGACAGGGGCCACTATGGCTACACCTTC.

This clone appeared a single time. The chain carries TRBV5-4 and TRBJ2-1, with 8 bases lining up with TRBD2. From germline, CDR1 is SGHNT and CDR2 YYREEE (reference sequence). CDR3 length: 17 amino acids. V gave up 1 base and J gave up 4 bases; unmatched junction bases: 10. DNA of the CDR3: TGTGCCAGCAGCTTGTTAGTCGCGGGAGGATCGTACAATGAGCAGTTCTTC. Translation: CASSLLVAGGSYNEQFF.

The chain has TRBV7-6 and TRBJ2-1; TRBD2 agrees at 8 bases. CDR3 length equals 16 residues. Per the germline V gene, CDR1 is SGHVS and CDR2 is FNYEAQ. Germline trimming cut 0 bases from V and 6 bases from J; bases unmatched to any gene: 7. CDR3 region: CASSLAGAGGFNEQFF. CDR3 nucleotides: TGTGCCAGCAGCTTAGCTGGGGCGGGAGGCTTCAATGAGCAGTTCTTC.

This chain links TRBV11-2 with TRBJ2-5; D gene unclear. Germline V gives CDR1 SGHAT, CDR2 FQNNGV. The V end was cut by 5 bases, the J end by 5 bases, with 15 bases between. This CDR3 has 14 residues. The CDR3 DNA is TGTGCCAGCAGCCCCCGGGTCTTTTTGGAGACCCAGTACTTC. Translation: CASSPRVFLETQYF. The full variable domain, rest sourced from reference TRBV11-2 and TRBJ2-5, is EAGVAQSPRYKIIEKRQSVAFWCNPISGHATLYWYQQILGQGPKLLIQFQNNGVVDDSQLPKDRFSAERLKGVDSTLKIQPAKLEDSAVYLCASSPRVFLETQYFGPGTRLLVL.

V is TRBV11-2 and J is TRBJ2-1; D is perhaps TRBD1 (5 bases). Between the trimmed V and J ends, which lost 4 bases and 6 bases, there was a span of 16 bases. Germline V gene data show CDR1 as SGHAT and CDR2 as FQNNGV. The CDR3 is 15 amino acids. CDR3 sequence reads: CASSSSGPIINEQFF. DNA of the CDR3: TGTGCCAGCAGCTCCTCAGGGCCCATCATCAATGAGCAGTTCTTC.